The TCR beta chain described here comes from a study of OX40 agonist ivuxolimab in advanced cancers. In the study overall: Patients with prior anti-PD-1, anti-PD-L1 or anti-CTLA-4 therapy were eligible; less than 50% had some. Of the patients, three showed partial responses, one with hepatocellular carcinoma and two with cutaneous melanoma. General study points: Within 6 weeks, CD4+ and CD8+ blood T cells expanded clonally at 0.1 to 3.0 mg/kg. Partial responders treated at 0.1-3.0 mg/kg exhibited clonal expansion among the lowest measured.

TCRdb's table, derived via immunoSEQ multiplex PCR, lists solely in-frame clones and lacks some. Seen here are 90,000 to 100,000 clones, 70% to 85% observed once, and the top ten hold 1.4% to 1.5%. CDR3 length: 15 residues. Germline loops: CDR1 SGHNT, CDR2 YYREEE (reference sequence). V gave up 2 bases and J gave up 1 base, with 9 bases separating them. Note on this clone: Its specificity is not known.

This clonotype originated in an adult with an advanced solid tumor such as melanoma, head and neck, liver or kidney cancer. The V and J genes are TRBV5-4 and TRBJ2-2, with D maybe TRBD2 (6 bases). The sample in question was CD4+ or CD8+ T cells sorted from blood, obtained in a trial of the OX40 agonist ivuxolimab. CDR3 nucleotide sequence: TGTGCCAGCAGCTTCACTAGCAGGAACACCGGGGAGCTGTTTTTT. The encoded protein is CASSFTSRNTGELFF.